Listed here are 14 T cell receptor beta chains from one sample, sequenced in a study of blood T cell repertoires in COVID-19. TCRdb keeps only in-frame clones here, not all; method: immunoSEQ multiplex PCR. Of 220,000 or so clones in the sample, under 90% are singletons; the top ten hold roughly 5.3%. The sample consisted of peripheral blood. The origin of the receptors is a woman aged 60-75 years who had recovered from COVID-19.

This clone appeared a single time. The rearrangement joins TRBV19 to TRBJ2-3; 8 positions agree with TRBD2. The CDR3 contains 14 residues. With V trimmed by 7 bases and J by 6 bases, 9 bases remained unmatched. Germline-derived CDR1 and CDR2 are LNHDA and SQIVND (reference sequence). CDR3 protein: CASKGVAGRDTQYF. Here the CDR3 DNA reads TGTGCCAGTAAAGGGGTAGCGGGGCGGGATACGCAGTATTTT.

The rearrangement joins TRBV11-2 to TRBJ1-5; D may be TRBD1 (5 bases). Germline assignment: CDR1 SGHAT and CDR2 FQNNGV. This CDR3 has 15 residues. Trimming cost V 4 bases and J 3 bases, with 13 bases left between them. The CDR3 protein is CASSSSGGHNQPQHF. The DNA of the CDR3 is TGTGCCAGCAGCTCGTCCGGCGGACACAATCAGCCCCAGCATTTT.

The chain couples TRBV5-4 to TRBJ1-2, with D possibly TRBD1 on 6 matching bases. The germline gives CDR1 SGHNT, CDR2 YYREEE (reference sequence). V was clipped by 4 bases and J by 2 bases, with 9 bases between them. The CDR3 contains 13 residues. The chain's CDR3 is CASSRDTNYGYTF. The CDR3 nucleotides are TGTGCCAGCAGCCGGGACACAAACTATGGCTACACCTTC.

By frequency in the sample, this clone is medium-sized. The CDR3, as DNA: TGCAGCGTTCCAGGGGGCACAGATACGCAGTATTTT. It codes for CSVPGGTDTQYF. The genes are TRBV29-1 and TRBJ2-3; D possibly corresponds to TRBD1 (6 bases). V was pared by 5 bases and J by 1 base, with 7 bases between. CDR3 size: 12 residues. Germline CDR1 SQVTM, CDR2 ANQGSEA.

V is TRBV13 and J is TRBJ2-5; 8 bases are a match to TRBD1. The V gene's germline CDR1 is PRHDT and CDR2 FYEKMQ (reference sequence). V lost 5 bases to trimming and J lost 3 bases; unmatched junction nucleotides: 11. CDR3 length: 16 residues. CDR3 protein: CASSLRDRREEETQYF. The CDR3 nucleotides are TGTGCCAGCAGCCTAAGGGACAGGAGGGAAGAAGAGACCCAGTACTTC.

The chain has TRBV18 and TRBJ1-4; 7 bases agree with TRBD1. The CDR3 has 13 residues. Germline V CDR1 and CDR2: KGHSH, LQKENI. After removal of 2 bases from V and 7 bases from J, the junction contained 1 base not matched to a gene. CDR3 bases: TGTGCCAGCTCACCAGACAGGGTTGAAAAACTGTTTTTT. Translating gives CASSPDRVEKLFF.

The chain links TRBV10-1 to TRBJ2-7, with 9 bases lining up with TRBD1. Germline V lookup: CDR1 WNHNN, CDR2 SYGVQD (reference sequence). CDR3 length: 16 residues. V trimming: 8 bases; J trimming: 4 bases; junction bases outside the gene matches: 15. As DNA, the CDR3 is TGCGCCAGCCCTCCCCCCCCACAGGGGGCAGGTTACGAGCAGTACTTC. Protein product: CASPPPPQGAGYEQYF.

The V and J genes are TRBV9 and TRBJ1-2; D is undetermined. The germline V gene has CDR1 SGDLS and CDR2 YYNGEE. Trimming pared 0 bases from V and 6 bases from J, leaving 15 bases between. The CDR3 runs to 15 residues. Written as DNA, the CDR3 is TGTGCCAGCAGCGTAGCTGGGCCCCCAGGTAATGGCTACACCTTC. Its protein product is CASSVAGPPGNGYTF. Filled out from reference TRBV9 and TRBJ1-2, the complete variable domain reads DSGVTQTPKHLITATGQRVTLRCSPRSGDLSVYWYQQSLDQGLQFLIQYYNGEERAKGNILERFSAQQFPDLHSELNLSSLELGDSALYFCASSVAGPPGNGYTFGSGTRLTVV.

The rearrangement joins TRBV10-3 to TRBJ2-3; 8 bases agree with TRBD1. CDR3 length: 16 residues. V trimming: 3 bases; J trimming: 0 bases; junction bases outside the gene matches: 5. The V gene's germline CDR1 is ENHRY and CDR2 SYGVKD. The CDR3 nucleotides are TGTGCCATCAGTGACCAGGACAGGGCTAGCACAGATACGCAGTATTTT. Translated: CAISDQDRASTDTQYF.

This clone was detected once. The rearrangement joins TRBV3-1 (or the pseudogene TRBV3-2) to TRBJ2-2; D may be TRBD2 (6 bases). Germline values: CDR1 LGHDT, CDR2 YNNKEL (reference sequence). Trimming pared 3 bases from V and 0 bases from J, leaving 11 bases between. The CDR3 consists of 16 residues. CDR3 bases: TGTGCCAGCAGCCATGCGGGACTGGCGAACACCGGGGAGCTGTTTTTT. Its protein product is CASSHAGLANTGELFF.

The rearrangement uses TRBV5-1 and TRBJ2-3; TRBD2 matches 8 bases. Per the germline V gene, CDR1 is SGHRS and CDR2 is YFSETQ. V shed 6 bases and J 2 bases; nucleotides not matched to a gene: 14. This CDR3 is built from 17 residues. CDR3 sequence (DNA): TGCGCCAGCACCCCGGGAGGTAGCGGGGCCTACACAGATACGCAGTATTTT. Protein product: CASTPGGSGAYTDTQYF.

The table lists this clone with a few counts. V is TRBV6-2 or TRBV6-3 and J is TRBJ2-7, with D perhaps TRBD1 (6 bases). The CDR3 has 13 amino acids. Looked up from germline, CDR1 is MNHEY and CDR2 is SVGEGT. Trimming pared 5 bases from V and 3 bases from J, leaving 11 bases between. CDR3 loop: CASSQGHLYEQYF. Written as DNA, the CDR3 is TGTGCCAGCAGTCAGGGACATCTCTACGAGCAGTACTTC.

This chain links TRBV25-1 with TRBJ2-7; 9 bases are shared with TRBD1. The CDR3 has 15 residues. V lost 2 bases, J lost 2 bases, and 4 bases stayed unmatched. Germline V gene lookup returns CDR1 MGHDK and CDR2 SYGVNS. CDR3 sequence reads: CASSEPGDRAYEQYF. For the CDR3, the DNA is TGTGCCAGCAGTGAACCCGGGGACAGGGCCTACGAGCAGTACTTC.

J is TRBJ2-1 and V is TRBV5-8; maybe TRBD1 (6 bases). CDR1 and CDR2 (germline): SGHTS, YDEGEE. This CDR3 spans 15 amino acids. V lost 0 bases and J lost 4, with 11 bases in between. The CDR3 reads CASSLVAGEYNEQFF. In nucleotides, the CDR3 is TGTGCCAGCAGCTTGGTAGCAGGGGAATACAATGAGCAGTTCTTC. The whole variable domain, remainder taken from reference TRBV5-8 and TRBJ2-1, is EAGVTQSPTHLIKTRGQQATLRCSPISGHTSVYWYQQALGLGLQFLLWYDEGEERNRGNFPPRFSGRQFPNYSSELNVNALELEDSALYLCASSLVAGEYNEQFFGPGTRLTVL.